This T cell receptor beta chain was observed in a study of T cells expressing NK-cell markers. About the research overall: One of the eight sequenced donors was seronegative, whereas the other seven were HCMV-seropositive. Findings and caveats of the study: It remained uncertain whether the expanded NKG2C+ T cell clones were specific for HCMV antigens. One observes that, in several donors, these clonotypes were also the leading ones within the CD3+CD56-NKG2C+ fraction.

UMI-tagged 5'RACE template switching yielded the TCR beta cDNA. TCRdb reprocessed the 5' RACE reads; each CDR3 protein has one entry and no DNA is given. The specimen's table records roughly 180,000 distinct CDR3 sequences. In germline, CDR1 is SEHNR, CDR2 FQNEAQ (reference sequence). The length of the CDR3 is 14 residues. On this clonotype: Its antigen remains unknown.

The sample taken for sequencing was blood T cells: a sorted CD56 or NKG2C T cell subset, CD4+ or CD8+ T cells, or bulk PBMC T cells (not recorded which). V gene TRBV7-9 combines with J gene TRBJ1-5; without DNA, the TCRdb call of TRBD1 cannot be checked. This TCR came from a woman aged 18-70 years in good health. Here the CDR3 reads CASSRGQGHQPQHF.